One and the same sample provided the 16 T cell receptor beta chains below, sequenced in a study of blood T cell repertoires in COVID-19. Profiled with immunoSEQ multiplex PCR; TCRdb holds only in-frame clones, not every one. The sample lists 250,000 to 300,000 clones, around nine tenths occurring once. Source material: PBMCs or T cells enriched from blood (not recorded which). Receptor source: a woman aged 55 to 70 in a cohort exposed to, infected with or recovered from COVID-19 (not recorded which).

The chain carries TRBV19 and TRBJ2-1; TRBD1 aligns across 8 bases. Germline values: CDR1 LNHDA, CDR2 SQIVND (reference sequence). The CDR3 sequence is 16 residues long. The V and J ends lost 8 bases and 8 bases, in that order; junction bases with no gene match: 17. In DNA form, the CDR3 reads TGTGCCAGTTCTAAGCAACCCCCCGGACAGGGTTATGAGCAGTTCTTC. Translation gives CASSKQPPGQGYEQFF.

The chain links TRBV28 to TRBJ2-6; TRBD1 is a possible D gene (6 bases). Trimming took 4 bases from V and 2 from J, leaving 12 bases between them. The germline V gene encodes CDR1 MDHEN and CDR2 SYDVKM. The CDR3 is made up of 16 amino acids. The CDR3 reads CASSSQGTPGANVLTF. CDR3 DNA sequence: TGTGCCAGCAGTTCCCAGGGGACCCCTGGGGCCAACGTCCTGACTTTC. Supplemented by reference TRBV28 and TRBJ2-6, the full variable domain reads DVKVTQSSRYLVKRTGEKVFLECVQDMDHENMFWYRQDPGLGLRLIYFSYDVKMKEKGDIPEGYSVSREKKERFSLILESASTNQTSMYLCASSSQGTPGANVLTFGAGSRLTVL.

This CDR3 reads CASSPLTTSGTTRYYNEQFF. In DNA, the CDR3 is TGTGCCAGCAGCCCCCTTACAACTAGCGGGACCACAAGATACTACAATGAGCAGTTCTTC. V usage is TRBV3-1 (or the pseudogene TRBV3-2) and J usage is TRBJ2-1, with TRBD2 matching over 10 bases. V lost 4 bases to trimming and J lost 3 bases; unmatched junction nucleotides: 18. CDR3 length equals 20 residues. The germline CDR1 and CDR2 sequences are LGHDT and YNNKEL (reference sequence).

The gene calls are TRBV3-1 (or the pseudogene TRBV3-2) and TRBJ2-7, with TRBD2 matching 8 bases. The CDR3 spans 16 residues. Trimming took 2 bases from V and 0 from J; bases not matched to a gene: 6. CDR1 and CDR2 from the germline V gene are LGHDT and YNNKEL (reference sequence). The CDR3 region is CASSQLAGSNSYEQYF. DNA of the CDR3: TGTGCCAGCAGCCAATTAGCGGGGTCAAACTCCTACGAGCAGTACTTC.

The chain has TRBV11-3 and TRBJ2-1; TRBD2 matches 9 bases. The V gene's germline CDR1 is SGHNT and CDR2 YENEEA. The CDR3 extends over 12 amino acids. V shed 5 bases and J 12 bases; nucleotides not matched to a gene: 5. This chain's CDR3 is CASSPGTSRQFF. The DNA for the CDR3 is TGTGCCAGCAGCCCGGGGACTAGCCGGCAGTTCTTC.

CDR3 loop: CASSHLGGDNEQFF. The CDR3 coding sequence is TGCGCCAGCAGCCATCTCGGAGGGGACAATGAGCAGTTCTTC. The chain is built from TRBV4-3 and TRBJ2-1; perhaps TRBD2 as D (6 bases). V was trimmed by 3 bases and J by 5 bases, leaving 11 bases between them. CDR3 length equals 14 residues. The germline V gene encodes CDR1 LGHNA and CDR2 YSLEER.

The chain combines TRBV15 with TRBJ1-5; 10 nucleotides align to TRBD1. The CDR3 spans 16 residues. V gave up 3 bases and J gave up 1 base; unmatched junction bases: 3. The germline V gene encodes CDR1 LNHNV and CDR2 YYDKDF (reference sequence). CDR3 amino acids: CATSRRTGGSNQPQHF. Written as DNA, the CDR3 is TGTGCCACCAGCAGGCGGACAGGGGGAAGCAATCAGCCCCAGCATTTT.

The gene calls are TRBV4-2 and TRBJ1-1; no definite D call. The germline gives CDR1 LGHNA, CDR2 YNFKEQ. Trimming removed 0 bases at V and 1 base at J, with 15 bases between. This CDR3 spans 17 amino acids. CDR3 bases: TGTGCCAGCAGCCAAGATAGGACCGGCGGGCCGAACACTGAAGCTTTCTTT. It encodes CASSQDRTGGPNTEAFF.

A single count supports this clone. V and J are TRBV18 and TRBJ2-5; 8 bases agree with TRBD2. Germline V gene sequence: CDR1 KGHSH, CDR2 LQKENI. The CDR3 has 15 amino acids. Trimming at V came to 2 bases and at J to 5 bases, leaving 7 bases not matched to a gene. CDR3 loop: CASSPNGRAAETQYF. The CDR3 nucleotides are TGTGCCAGCTCACCAAACGGGAGGGCGGCGGAGACCCAGTACTTC. Full variable domain (outside the CDR3, taken from reference TRBV18 and TRBJ2-5): NAGVMQNPRHLVRRRGQEARLRCSPMKGHSHVYWYRQLPEEGLKFMVYLQKENIIDESGMPKERFSAEFPKEGPSILRIQQVVRGDSAAYFCASSPNGRAAETQYFGPGTRLLVL.

The chain carries TRBV10-3 and TRBJ1-4, with 7 bases matching TRBD1. CDR3 length: 14 amino acids. V shed 6 bases and J 4 bases; nucleotides not matched to a gene: 5. The germline V gene has CDR1 ENHRY and CDR2 SYGVKD. The CDR3 DNA follows: TGTGCCATCAGGCGGGACAGCCTTAATGAAAAACTGTTTTTT. The encoded protein is CAIRRDSLNEKLFF.

This clone was observed a handful of times. V and J are TRBV19 and TRBJ2-1; 7 bases are a match to TRBD2. With V trimmed by 3 bases and J by 4 bases, 6 bases remained unmatched. Germline CDR1 reads LNHDA; CDR2 reads SQIVND (reference sequence). The CDR3 covers 15 residues. The CDR3 DNA sequence: TGTGCCAGTAGTATCGGGAGCGGGACGTACAATGAGCAGTTCTTC. Protein: CASSIGSGTYNEQFF.

V and J are TRBV28 and TRBJ1-2; 8 bases line up with TRBD1. CDR1 is MDHEN and CDR2 is SYDVKM in the germline V gene. The ends lost 4 bases at V and 3 bases at J; junction bases unmatched: 7. The CDR3 is 15 residues long. The CDR3: CASSSVRGLHYGYTF. CDR3 nucleotide sequence: TGTGCCAGCAGTTCAGTCAGGGGGCTGCACTATGGCTACACCTTC.

V is TRBV30 and J is TRBJ2-2, with 7 bases that match TRBD2. The CDR3 runs 13 residues. From germline, CDR1 is GTSNPN and CDR2 SVGIG (reference sequence). V lost 7 bases and J lost 6; bases outside the gene matches: 8. The CDR3 DNA follows: TGTGCCTACCGGACTAGTTGGGCCGGGGAGCTGTTTTTT. Protein sequence: CAYRTSWAGELFF.

The chain carries TRBV1 and TRBJ2-7; the table names TRBD2, a call not compared with the DNA. TRBV1 is given as a pseudogene. The CDR3 totals 15 residues. The CDR3 is CISIPEREARGEQYF. CDR3 sequence (DNA): TGCATTTCGATCCCAGAGCGGGAGGCTAGGGGGGAGCAGTACTTC.

This clone was observed a single time. This rearrangement joins TRBV10-3 to TRBJ2-1; D perhaps matches TRBD2 (6 bases). V dropped 2 bases and J dropped 1 base, with 6 bases sitting between them. This CDR3 is built from 14 residues. Germline V gives CDR1 ENHRY, CDR2 SYGVKD. The CDR3 loop is CAISELASYNEQFF. CDR3 nucleotides: TGTGCCATCAGTGAGCTAGCGTCCTACAATGAGCAGTTCTTC.

The V call is TRBV28, the J call TRBJ1-2; D is undetermined. The V gene's germline CDR1 is MDHEN and CDR2 SYDVKM. V was shortened by 7 bases and J by 6 bases, with 21 bases between the two germline ends. This CDR3 comprises 15 residues. CDR3 amino acids: CASTLPNGETDGYTF. For the CDR3, the DNA is TGTGCCAGCACCCTCCCAAACGGGGAAACAGATGGCTACACCTTC.